The rows below give T cell receptor beta chains drawn from one sample of a study of T cell responses to AZD1222 COVID-19 vaccine. Sequencing was performed with immunoSEQ multiplex PCR; in TCRdb, only in-frame clones are kept and a portion is missing. The repertoire holds about 150,000 clones, just over 90% seen once, with about 1.9% in the top ten. The source material was peripheral blood, sampled 28 days after the second AZD1222 dose. Receptors were obtained from an adult who received the AZD1222 COVID-19 vaccine. Each CDR3 is given with its conserved first and last residue. D genes are given only for firm matches. Expanded clones get a size class; other rows say once, few or many, or leave the size out.

v_gene: TRBV15
d_gene: NA
abundance: NA
j_gene: TRBJ1-2
CDR3aa: CATSRVRGMGGYTF
CDR3nt: TGTGCCACCAGCAGAGTAAGAGGGATGGGTGGCTACACCTTC

v_gene: TRBV7-9
d_gene: TRBD1
abundance: NA
j_gene: TRBJ1-5
CDR3aa: CASRGDRRNQPQHF
CDR3nt: TGTGCCAGCAGGGGGGACAGACGCAATCAGCCCCAGCATTTT

v_gene: TRBV7-2
d_gene: NA
abundance: NA
j_gene: TRBJ2-1
CDR3aa: CASSLAGGLSSYNEQFF
CDR3nt: TGTGCCAGCAGCTTAGCGGGGGGACTTAGCTCCTACAATGAGCAGTTCTTC

v_gene: TRBV11-2
d_gene: NA
abundance: NA
j_gene: TRBJ2-7
CDR3aa: CASSLDPGTNEQYF
CDR3nt: TGTGCCAGCAGCTTAGACCCTGGGACAAACGAGCAGTACTTC

v_gene: TRBV18
d_gene: NA
abundance: NA
j_gene: TRBJ1-5
CDR3aa: CASSPRTPNSNQPQHF
CDR3nt: TGTGCCAGCTCACCGAGGACACCTAATAGCAATCAGCCCCAGCATTTT

v_gene: TRBV27
d_gene: NA
abundance: NA
j_gene: TRBJ2-1
CDR3aa: CASSLSPGGSEQFF
CDR3nt: TGTGCCAGCAGTTTATCCCCCGGGGGCAGTGAGCAGTTCTTC

v_gene: TRBV5-4
d_gene: NA
abundance: NA
j_gene: TRBJ2-7
CDR3aa: CASRSAGLLGDEQYF
CDR3nt: TGTGCCAGCAGGTCTGCCGGGTTATTAGGGGACGAGCAGTACTTC

v_gene: TRBV5-5
d_gene: TRBD1
abundance: NA
j_gene: TRBJ1-2
CDR3aa: CASSSADRGEGGYTF
CDR3nt: TGTGCCAGCAGCTCTGCAGACAGGGGAGAGGGAGGCTACACCTTC

v_gene: TRBV4-2
d_gene: NA
abundance: NA
j_gene: TRBJ1-2
CDR3aa: CASSQDIGASSYGYTF
CDR3nt: TGTGCCAGCAGCCAAGATATAGGGGCAAGTAGTTATGGCTACACCTTC

v_gene: TRBV9
d_gene: TRBD2
abundance: NA
j_gene: TRBJ2-2
CDR3aa: CASSDSGSGSGGRGTGELFF
CDR3nt: TGTGCCAGCAGCGACAGCGGGAGTGGATCTGGGGGGAGGGGCACCGGGGAGCTGTTTTTT

v_gene: TRBV5-1
d_gene: NA
abundance: NA
j_gene: TRBJ2-7
CDR3aa: CASSLGAAYEQYF
CDR3nt: TGCGCCAGCAGCTTGGGGGCCGCCTACGAGCAGTACTTC

v_gene: TRBV5-1
d_gene: NA
abundance: NA
j_gene: TRBJ2-5
CDR3aa: CASKSGGGRETQYF
CDR3nt: TGCGCCAGCAAATCTGGAGGGGGTCGAGAGACCCAGTACTTC

v_gene: TRBV19
d_gene: NA
abundance: NA
j_gene: TRBJ2-7
CDR3aa: CASRNSVYEQYF
CDR3nt: TGTGCCAGTAGGAACAGCGTTTACGAGCAGTACTTC

v_gene: TRBV7-9
d_gene: NA
abundance: NA
j_gene: TRBJ2-6
CDR3aa: CASSSDSHSGANVLTF
CDR3nt: TGTGCCAGCAGTTCCGACAGCCACTCTGGGGCCAACGTCCTGACTTTC

v_gene: TRBV19
d_gene: TRBD1
abundance: NA
j_gene: TRBJ1-1
CDR3aa: CASSVRDRGLLNTEAFF
CDR3nt: TGTGCCAGTAGTGTCCGGGACAGGGGGCTCTTAAATACTGAAGCTTTCTTT

v_gene: TRBV10-1
d_gene: NA
abundance: NA
j_gene: TRBJ2-3
CDR3aa: CASSESTTDTQYF
CDR3nt: TGCGCCAGCAGTGAGTCGACCACAGATACGCAGTATTTT

v_gene: TRBV27
d_gene: NA
abundance: once
j_gene: TRBJ1-1
CDR3aa: CASSARRLNTEAFF
CDR3nt: TGTGCCAGCAGCGCGAGGAGACTGAACACTGAAGCTTTCTTT

v_gene: TRBV6-1
d_gene: NA
abundance: NA
j_gene: TRBJ1-4
CDR3aa: CASSEAYAAWGEKLFF
CDR3nt: TGTGCCAGCAGTGAAGCTTACGCGGCATGGGGTGAAAAACTGTTTTTT

v_gene: TRBV27
d_gene: TRBD1
abundance: NA
j_gene: TRBJ2-7
CDR3aa: CASSASGTVIYEQYF
CDR3nt: TGTGCCAGCAGTGCTTCTGGGACAGTGATATACGAGCAGTACTTC

v_gene: TRBV18
d_gene: NA
abundance: NA
j_gene: TRBJ2-1
CDR3aa: CASSPDGFSYNEQFF
CDR3nt: TGTGCCAGCTCACCTGACGGCTTCTCCTACAATGAGCAGTTCTTC

v_gene: TRBV6-5
d_gene: NA
abundance: NA
j_gene: TRBJ1-2
CDR3aa: CASSYSYGGYTF
CDR3nt: TGTGCCAGCAGTTACTCGTACGGTGGCTACACCTTC

v_gene: TRBV6-5
d_gene: NA
abundance: once
j_gene: TRBJ1-6
CDR3aa: CASSSKDGRYSPLHF
CDR3nt: TGTGCCAGCAGTTCGAAGGACGGGAGATATTCACCCCTCCACTTT

v_gene: TRBV5-1
d_gene: TRBD2
abundance: NA
j_gene: TRBJ2-3
CDR3aa: CASSLTSGGPTDTQYF
CDR3nt: TGCGCCAGCAGCTTGACTAGCGGGGGCCCAACAGATACGCAGTATTTT

v_gene: TRBV21-1
d_gene: NA
abundance: NA
j_gene: TRBJ1-2
CDR3aa: CASSPLDRGYTF
CDR3nt: TGTGCCAGCAGCCCCCTAGATCGAGGCTACACCTTC

v_gene: TRBV21-1
d_gene: NA
abundance: once
j_gene: TRBJ1-1
CDR3aa: CASSKEAATKNTEAFF
CDR3nt: TGTGCCAGCAGCAAAGAGGCCGCAACGAAGAACACTGAAGCTTTCTTT

v_gene: TRBV7-8
d_gene: NA
abundance: NA
j_gene: TRBJ1-3
CDR3aa: CASSLEGNAIYF
CDR3nt: TGTGCCAGCAGCTTAGAGGGAAACGCCATATATTTT

v_gene: TRBV7-2
d_gene: TRBD2
abundance: once
j_gene: TRBJ2-1
CDR3aa: CASSSGLAGASYNEQFF
CDR3nt: TGTGCCAGCAGCTCCGGACTAGCGGGGGCCTCCTACAATGAGCAGTTCTTC

v_gene: TRBV5-1
d_gene: NA
abundance: NA
j_gene: TRBJ1-3
CDR3aa: CASSLGRSGSSGNTIYF
CDR3nt: TGCGCCAGCAGCTTGGGTCGTTCGGGGAGCTCTGGAAACACCATATATTTT

v_gene: TRBV5-8
d_gene: NA
abundance: NA
j_gene: TRBJ2-1
CDR3aa: CASSLGDTSSYNEQFF
CDR3nt: TGTGCCAGCAGCTTGGGAGACACCAGCTCCTACAATGAGCAGTTCTTC

v_gene: TRBV11-1
d_gene: NA
abundance: NA
j_gene: TRBJ1-5
CDR3aa: CASKIWSYQPQHF
CDR3nt: TGTGCCAGCAAAATCTGGAGTTATCAGCCCCAGCATTTT

v_gene: TRBV9
d_gene: NA
abundance: NA
j_gene: TRBJ2-4
CDR3aa: CASSVDQADIQYF
CDR3nt: TGTGCCAGCAGCGTAGATCAGGCCGACATTCAGTACTTC

v_gene: TRBV7-9
d_gene: NA
abundance: NA
j_gene: TRBJ1-6
CDR3aa: CASSRGGEAPLHF
CDR3nt: TGTGCCAGCAGCCGGGGAGGGGAGGCACCCCTCCACTTT

v_gene: TRBV19
d_gene: NA
abundance: NA
j_gene: TRBJ2-3
CDR3aa: CASSKNGEGVGDTQYF
CDR3nt: TGTGCCAGTAGTAAAAACGGAGAGGGGGTTGGGGATACGCAGTATTTT

v_gene: TRBV3-1/TRBV3-2
d_gene: TRBD1
abundance: NA
j_gene: TRBJ1-2
CDR3aa: CASSRRGTGGSSNYGYTF
CDR3nt: TGTGCCAGCAGCCGCCGAGGGACAGGGGGTAGTTCTAACTATGGCTACACCTTC

v_gene: TRBV7-2
d_gene: TRBD1
abundance: NA
j_gene: TRBJ1-5
CDR3aa: CASSLTGVSSNQPQHF
CDR3nt: TGTGCCAGCAGCCTGACAGGGGTTTCTAGCAATCAGCCCCAGCATTTT

v_gene: TRBV28
d_gene: NA
abundance: NA
j_gene: TRBJ1-3
CDR3aa: CASSNEPRVAYSGNTIYF
CDR3nt: TGTGCCAGCAGCAATGAACCCCGGGTGGCGTACTCTGGAAACACCATATATTTT

v_gene: TRBV7-3
d_gene: NA
abundance: NA
j_gene: TRBJ2-2
CDR3aa: CASSFGLHTGELFF
CDR3nt: TGTGCCAGCAGCTTCGGCCTGCACACCGGGGAGCTGTTTTTT

v_gene: TRBV7-9
d_gene: NA
abundance: NA
j_gene: TRBJ1-3
CDR3aa: CASSLGSGSGNTIYF
CDR3nt: TGTGCCAGCAGCTTGGGCTCAGGCTCTGGAAACACCATATATTTT

v_gene: TRBV11-2
d_gene: NA
abundance: NA
j_gene: TRBJ2-1
CDR3aa: CASSLGPGQVYNEQFF
CDR3nt: TGTGCCAGCAGCTTAGGCCCCGGGCAGGTCTACAATGAGCAGTTCTTC

v_gene: TRBV11-2
d_gene: NA
abundance: NA
j_gene: TRBJ1-2
CDR3aa: CAPSNPGQGPFVYTF
CDR3nt: TGTGCCCCCTCCAATCCGGGACAAGGACCTTTCGTCTACACCTTC

v_gene: TRBV5-1
d_gene: NA
abundance: NA
j_gene: TRBJ1-4
CDR3aa: CASSSPGSGTTNEKLFF
CDR3nt: TGCGCCAGCAGCTCTCCGGGCTCCGGCACAACTAATGAAAAACTGTTTTTT

v_gene: TRBV9
d_gene: NA
abundance: once
j_gene: TRBJ1-5
CDR3aa: CASSVGVGTNSNQPQHF
CDR3nt: TGTGCCAGCAGCGTAGGGGTTGGGACAAATAGCAATCAGCCCCAGCATTTT

v_gene: TRBV27
d_gene: NA
abundance: NA
j_gene: TRBJ2-7
CDR3aa: CASCQSGTASYEQYF
CDR3nt: TGTGCCAGCTGTCAATCCGGGACGGCCTCCTACGAGCAGTACTTC

v_gene: TRBV5-1
d_gene: NA
abundance: NA
j_gene: TRBJ1-3
CDR3aa: CASSQGRSSGNTIYF
CDR3nt: TGCGCCAGCAGCCAAGGACGGAGCTCTGGAAACACCATATATTTT

v_gene: TRBV7-8
d_gene: NA
abundance: NA
j_gene: TRBJ1-5
CDR3aa: CAGGGSGNQPQHF
CDR3nt: TGTGCCGGGGGTGGGTCGGGCAATCAGCCCCAGCATTTT

v_gene: TRBV19
d_gene: TRBD2
abundance: NA
j_gene: TRBJ2-7
CDR3aa: CASSAGLAGGLYEQYF
CDR3nt: TGTGCCAGTTCAGCGGGGCTAGCGGGAGGACTCTACGAGCAGTACTTC

v_gene: TRBV10-2
d_gene: TRBD1
abundance: NA
j_gene: TRBJ1-2
CDR3aa: CASSDFEDREDGGYTF
CDR3nt: TGCGCCAGCAGTGATTTCGAGGACAGGGAGGATGGAGGCTACACCTTC

v_gene: TRBV6-6
d_gene: NA
abundance: NA
j_gene: TRBJ2-4
CDR3aa: CATLGWGDIQYF
CDR3nt: TGTGCCACCCTGGGTTGGGGAGACATTCAGTACTTC

v_gene: TRBV12-3/TRBV12-4
d_gene: NA
abundance: NA
j_gene: TRBJ1-1
CDR3aa: CASSPSPNTEAFF
CDR3nt: TGTGCCAGCAGTCCATCCCCGAACACTGAAGCTTTCTTT

v_gene: TRBV5-1
d_gene: TRBD2
abundance: NA
j_gene: TRBJ2-6
CDR3aa: CASSLAGGPNSGANVLTF
CDR3nt: TGCGCCAGCAGCTTGGCGGGGGGGCCCAACTCTGGGGCCAACGTCCTGACTTTC

v_gene: TRBV19
d_gene: NA
abundance: NA
j_gene: TRBJ1-5
CDR3aa: CASIPNRDTHSNQPQHF
CDR3nt: TGTGCCAGTATTCCCAACCGGGACACCCATAGCAATCAGCCCCAGCATTTT

v_gene: TRBV7-3
d_gene: NA
abundance: NA
j_gene: TRBJ2-3
CDR3aa: CASSLTGGSADTQYF
CDR3nt: TGTGCCAGCAGCTTAACGGGTGGGAGTGCGGATACGCAGTATTTT

v_gene: TRBV19
d_gene: NA
abundance: NA
j_gene: TRBJ1-5
CDR3aa: CASSIAAIKPNQPQHF
CDR3nt: TGTGCCAGTAGTATAGCGGCGATTAAGCCCAATCAGCCCCAGCATTTT

v_gene: TRBV2
d_gene: NA
abundance: NA
j_gene: TRBJ2-2
CDR3aa: CASSERVGGGELFF
CDR3nt: TGTGCCAGCAGTGAAAGGGTCGGAGGAGGGGAGCTGTTTTTT

v_gene: TRBV7-2
d_gene: TRBD1
abundance: NA
j_gene: TRBJ1-5
CDR3aa: CASSFSGGYNQPQHF
CDR3nt: TGTGCCAGCAGCTTTTCAGGGGGCTACAATCAGCCCCAGCATTTT

v_gene: TRBV5-1
d_gene: NA
abundance: few
j_gene: TRBJ1-1
CDR3aa: CASSMEGGTEAFF
CDR3nt: TGCGCCAGCAGCATGGAAGGGGGCACTGAAGCTTTCTTT

v_gene: TRBV27
d_gene: NA
abundance: NA
j_gene: TRBJ1-2
CDR3aa: CASSPEWTSNYGYTF
CDR3nt: TGTGCCAGCAGTCCCGAGTGGACGTCTAACTATGGCTACACCTTC

v_gene: TRBV6-6
d_gene: TRBD1
abundance: NA
j_gene: TRBJ1-5
CDR3aa: CASTRPGQGASGNQPQHF
CDR3nt: TGTGCCAGCACTCGTCCGGGACAGGGGGCGAGCGGCAATCAGCCCCAGCATTTT

v_gene: TRBV5-1
d_gene: NA
abundance: NA
j_gene: TRBJ2-7
CDR3aa: CASSGSGRNSYEQYF
CDR3nt: TGCGCCAGCAGCGGGTCAGGACGGAACTCCTACGAGCAGTACTTC